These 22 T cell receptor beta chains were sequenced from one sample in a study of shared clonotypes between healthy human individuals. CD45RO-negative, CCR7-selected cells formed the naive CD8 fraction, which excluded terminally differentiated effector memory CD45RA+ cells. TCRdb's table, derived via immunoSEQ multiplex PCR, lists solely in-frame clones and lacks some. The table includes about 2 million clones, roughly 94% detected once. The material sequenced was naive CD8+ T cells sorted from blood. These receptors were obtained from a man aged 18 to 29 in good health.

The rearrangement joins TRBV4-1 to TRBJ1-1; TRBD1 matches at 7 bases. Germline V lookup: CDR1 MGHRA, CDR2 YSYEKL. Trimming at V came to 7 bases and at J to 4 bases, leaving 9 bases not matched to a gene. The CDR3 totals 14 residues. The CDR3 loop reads CASTPTGIFTEAFF. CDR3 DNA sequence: TGCGCCAGCACCCCGACAGGGATATTCACTGAAGCTTTCTTT.

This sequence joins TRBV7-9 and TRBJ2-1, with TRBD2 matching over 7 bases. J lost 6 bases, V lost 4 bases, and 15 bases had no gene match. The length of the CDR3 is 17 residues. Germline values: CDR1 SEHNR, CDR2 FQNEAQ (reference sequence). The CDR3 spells CASSSQPGAGLVNEQFF. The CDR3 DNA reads TGTGCCAGCAGCTCCCAGCCCGGAGCGGGGCTCGTCAATGAGCAGTTCTTC.

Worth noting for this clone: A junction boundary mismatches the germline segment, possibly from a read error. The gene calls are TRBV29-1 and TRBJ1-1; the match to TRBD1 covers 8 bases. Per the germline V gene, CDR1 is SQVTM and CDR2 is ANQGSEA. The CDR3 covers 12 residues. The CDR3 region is CSGRTGNAEAFF. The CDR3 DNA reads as TGCAGCGGCCGGACAGGGAACGCTGAAGCTTTCTTT.

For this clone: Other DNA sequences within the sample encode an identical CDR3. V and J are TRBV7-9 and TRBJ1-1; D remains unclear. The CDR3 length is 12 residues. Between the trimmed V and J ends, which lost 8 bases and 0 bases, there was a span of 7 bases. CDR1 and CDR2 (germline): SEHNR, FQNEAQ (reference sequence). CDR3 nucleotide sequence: TGTGCCAGCTCGGGGTTGAACACTGAAGCTTTCTTT. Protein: CASSGLNTEAFF.

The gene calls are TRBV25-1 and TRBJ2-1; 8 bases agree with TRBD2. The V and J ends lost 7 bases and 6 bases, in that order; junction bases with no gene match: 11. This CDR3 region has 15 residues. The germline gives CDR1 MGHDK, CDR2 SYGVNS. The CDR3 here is CASTKNGLAANEQFF. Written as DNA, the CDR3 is TGTGCCAGCACCAAAAATGGACTAGCTGCCAATGAGCAGTTCTTC.

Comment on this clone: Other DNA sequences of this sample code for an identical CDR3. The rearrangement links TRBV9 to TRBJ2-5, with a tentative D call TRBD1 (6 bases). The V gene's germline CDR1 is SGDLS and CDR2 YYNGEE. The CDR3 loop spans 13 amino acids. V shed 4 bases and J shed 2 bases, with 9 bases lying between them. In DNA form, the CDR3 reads TGTGCCAGCAGCTGGACAGATCAAGAGACCCAGTACTTC. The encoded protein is CASSWTDQETQYF.

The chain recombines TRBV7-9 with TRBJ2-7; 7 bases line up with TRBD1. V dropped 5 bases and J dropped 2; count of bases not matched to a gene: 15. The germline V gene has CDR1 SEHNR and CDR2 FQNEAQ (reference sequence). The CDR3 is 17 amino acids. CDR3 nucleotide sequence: TGTGCCAGCAGCCCCTCGGGACAGATTCCTAAAACCTACGAGCAGTACTTC. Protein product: CASSPSGQIPKTYEQYF. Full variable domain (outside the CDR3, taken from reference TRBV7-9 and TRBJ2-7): DTGVSQNPRHKITKRGQNVTFRCDPISEHNRLYWYRQTLGQGPEFLTYFQNEAQLEKSRLLSDRFSAERPKGSFSTLEIQRTEQGDSAMYLCASSPSGQIPKTYEQYFGPGTRLTVT.

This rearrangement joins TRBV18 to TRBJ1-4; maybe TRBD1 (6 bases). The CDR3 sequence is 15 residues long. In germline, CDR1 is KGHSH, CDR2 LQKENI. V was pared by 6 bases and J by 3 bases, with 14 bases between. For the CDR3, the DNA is TGTGCCAGCTCCTCGTCGGGGGCGGCTAATGAAAAACTGTTTTTT. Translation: CASSSSGAANEKLFF.

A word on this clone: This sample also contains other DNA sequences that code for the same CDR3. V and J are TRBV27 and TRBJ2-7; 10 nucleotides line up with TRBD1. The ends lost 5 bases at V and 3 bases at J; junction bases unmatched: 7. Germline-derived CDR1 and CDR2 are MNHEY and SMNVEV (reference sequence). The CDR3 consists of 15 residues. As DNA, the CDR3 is TGTGCCAGCAGTCTCGGGACAGGGGTGATCTACGAGCAGTACTTC. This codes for CASSLGTGVIYEQYF.

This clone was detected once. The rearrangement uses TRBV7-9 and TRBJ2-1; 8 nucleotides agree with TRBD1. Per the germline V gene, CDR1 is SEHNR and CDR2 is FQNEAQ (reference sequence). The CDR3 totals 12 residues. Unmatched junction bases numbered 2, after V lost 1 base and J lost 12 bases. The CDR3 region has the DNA TGTGCCAGCAGCTTAGAACAGGGGGGGCAGTTCTTC. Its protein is CASSLEQGGQFF. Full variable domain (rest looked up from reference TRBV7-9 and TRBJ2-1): DTGVSQNPRHKITKRGQNVTFRCDPISEHNRLYWYRQTLGQGPEFLTYFQNEAQLEKSRLLSDRFSAERPKGSFSTLEIQRTEQGDSAMYLCASSLEQGGQFFGPGTRLTVL.

The CDR3 DNA reads TGCGCCAGCAGCCCCGGGCACGCGGACGGGGAGCTGTTTTTT. Translating gives CASSPGHADGELFF. The rearrangement links TRBV4-1 to TRBJ2-2; D is unresolved. V lost 4 bases, J lost 7 bases, and 13 bases lay in between. Per germline, CDR1 MGHRA and CDR2 YSYEKL. The CDR3 is 14 amino acids.

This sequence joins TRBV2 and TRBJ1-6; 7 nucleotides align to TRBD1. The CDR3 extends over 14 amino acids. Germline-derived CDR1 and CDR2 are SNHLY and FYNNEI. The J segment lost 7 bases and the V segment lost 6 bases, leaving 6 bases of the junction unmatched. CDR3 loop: CASREGQYNSPLHF. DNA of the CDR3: TGTGCCAGCAGGGAGGGACAGTACAATTCACCCCTCCACTTT.

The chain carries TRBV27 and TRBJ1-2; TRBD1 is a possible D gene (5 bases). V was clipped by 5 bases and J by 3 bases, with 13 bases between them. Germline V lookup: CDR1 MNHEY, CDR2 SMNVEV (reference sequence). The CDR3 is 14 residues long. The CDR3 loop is CASSPIVGDYGYTF. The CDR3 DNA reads TGTGCCAGCAGTCCCATTGTGGGGGACTATGGCTACACCTTC.

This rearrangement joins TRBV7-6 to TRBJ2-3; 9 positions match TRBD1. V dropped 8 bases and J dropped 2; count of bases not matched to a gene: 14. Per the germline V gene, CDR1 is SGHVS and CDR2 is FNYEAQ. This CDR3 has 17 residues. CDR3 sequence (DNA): TGTGCCAGCCGGTCGAGGGGGACAGGGTTAATCACAGATACGCAGTATTTT. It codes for CASRSRGTGLITDTQYF.

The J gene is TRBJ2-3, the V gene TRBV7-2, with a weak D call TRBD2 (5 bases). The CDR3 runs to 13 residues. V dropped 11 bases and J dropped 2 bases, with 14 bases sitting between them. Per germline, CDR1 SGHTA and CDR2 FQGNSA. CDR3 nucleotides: TGTGCCGTCTCGGGAAGGAACACAGATACGCAGTATTTT. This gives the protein CAVSGRNTDTQYF. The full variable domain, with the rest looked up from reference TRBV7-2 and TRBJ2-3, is GAGVSQSPSNKVTEKGKDVELRCDPISGHTALYWYRQSLGQGLEFLIYFQGNSAPDKSGLPSDRFSAERTGGSVSTLTIQRTQQEDSAVYLCAVSGRNTDTQYFGPGTRLTVL.

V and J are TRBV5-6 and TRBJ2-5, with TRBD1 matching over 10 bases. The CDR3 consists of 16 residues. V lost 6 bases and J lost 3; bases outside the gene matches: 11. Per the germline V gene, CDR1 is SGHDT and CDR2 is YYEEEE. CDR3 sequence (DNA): TGTGCCAGCACACCAACCCGGGGGACAGGGGAAGAGACCCAGTACTTC. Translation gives CASTPTRGTGEETQYF.

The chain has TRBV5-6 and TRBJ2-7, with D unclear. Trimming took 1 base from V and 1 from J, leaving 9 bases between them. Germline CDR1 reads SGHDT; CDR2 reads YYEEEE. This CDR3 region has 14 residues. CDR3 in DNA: TGTGCCAGCAGCTTGCAAGGCGAGTCCTACGAGCAGTACTTC. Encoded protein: CASSLQGESYEQYF. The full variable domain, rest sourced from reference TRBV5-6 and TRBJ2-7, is DAGVTQSPTHLIKTRGQQVTLRCSPKSGHDTVSWYQQALGQGPQFIFQYYEEEERQRGNFPDRFSGHQFPNYSSELNVNALLLGDSALYLCASSLQGESYEQYFGPGTRLTVT.

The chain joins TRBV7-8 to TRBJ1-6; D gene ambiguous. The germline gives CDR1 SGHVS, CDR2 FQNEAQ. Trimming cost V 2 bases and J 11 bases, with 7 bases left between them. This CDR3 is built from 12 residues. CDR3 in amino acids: CASSLTAAPLHF. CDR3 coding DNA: TGTGCCAGCAGCTTAACGGCGGCACCCCTCCACTTT.

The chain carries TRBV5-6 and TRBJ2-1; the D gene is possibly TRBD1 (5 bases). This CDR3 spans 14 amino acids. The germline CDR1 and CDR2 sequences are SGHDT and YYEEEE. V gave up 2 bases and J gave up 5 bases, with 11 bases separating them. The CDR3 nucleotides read TGTGCCAGCAGCTTCCCAAGGGGCAACAATGAGCAGTTCTTC. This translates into CASSFPRGNNEQFF.

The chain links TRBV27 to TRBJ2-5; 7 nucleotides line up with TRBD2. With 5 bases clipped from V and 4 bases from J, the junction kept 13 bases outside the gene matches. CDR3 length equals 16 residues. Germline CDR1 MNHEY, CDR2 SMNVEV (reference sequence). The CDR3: CASSTLARLAGETQYF. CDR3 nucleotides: TGTGCCAGCAGTACCCTAGCAAGACTAGCAGGAGAGACCCAGTACTTC.

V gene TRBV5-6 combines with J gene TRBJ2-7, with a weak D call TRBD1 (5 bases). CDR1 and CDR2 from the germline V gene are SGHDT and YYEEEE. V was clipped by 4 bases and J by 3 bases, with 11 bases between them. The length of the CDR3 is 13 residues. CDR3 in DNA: TGTGCCAGCAGCGTCGACAGTTACTACGAGCAGTACTTC. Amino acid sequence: CASSVDSYYEQYF.

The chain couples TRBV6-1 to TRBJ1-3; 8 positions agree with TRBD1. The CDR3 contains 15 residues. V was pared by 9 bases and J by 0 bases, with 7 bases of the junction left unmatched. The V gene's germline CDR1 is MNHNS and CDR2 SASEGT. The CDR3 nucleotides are TGTGCCAGTAGCGGACAGGGCATCTCTGGAAACACCATATATTTT. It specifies CASSGQGISGNTIYF.